The subject of this entry is one T cell receptor (beta chain). The PCR ran on 60 Vbeta and 13 Jbeta primers. TCRdb's copy holds only in-frame clones and misses some; the assay was immunoSEQ multiplex PCR. The sample contains more than 95,000 clones, around 84% of which appear only once. The data originate from a study of cytomegalovirus exposure and HLA in healthy donors. CDR3 length: 15 amino acids. CDR1 and CDR2 (germline): LNHDA, SQIVND (reference sequence). V trimming: 5 bases; J trimming: 7 bases; junction bases outside the gene matches: 9. The gene calls are TRBV19 and TRBJ1-5; 9 nucleotides align to TRBD1. The receptor comes from a young man in good health and CMV-seronegative. The material sequenced was PBMCs. As DNA, the CDR3 is TGTGCCAGTAGTCGGGGACAGGGCTATGGACAGCCCCAGCATTTT. Translated: CASSRGQGYGQPQHF. Looking up the rest from reference TRBV19 and TRBJ1-5 gives the full variable domain: DGGITQSPKYLFRKEGQNVTLSCEQNLNHDAMYWYRQDPGQGLRLIYYSQIVNDFQKGDIAEGYSVSREKKESFPLTVTSAQKNPTAFYLCASSRGQGYGQPQHFGDGTRLSIL.